This T cell receptor (beta chain) was sequenced in a study of blood T cell repertoires in COVID-19. About the research overall: T cells, B-cell-depleted T cells, or PBMCs provided the cDNA or gDNA that served as material.

The authors' processing: Reference gene primer amplification in the assay estimated nucleated cell counts. Clones were read by immunoSEQ multiplex PCR, and TCRdb kept only the in-frame ones, dropping some. The V and J calls and clone size are taken from that table; D and trimming were inferred from the DNA. The table shows about 77,000 clones, with 80% occurring only once. The material sequenced was peripheral blood. The TCR was taken from an older woman with acute or convalescent COVID-19.

CDR3 protein: CASSETGGVYNSPLHF. Here the CDR3 DNA reads TGCGCCAGCAGTGAGACAGGGGGCGTGTATAATTCACCCCTCCACTTT. The chain uses TRBV10-1 and TRBJ1-6; 9 nucleotides match TRBD1. The CDR3 consists of 16 residues. Germline values: CDR1 WNHNN, CDR2 SYGVQD (reference sequence). With V trimmed by 2 bases and J by 4 bases, 3 bases remained unmatched.